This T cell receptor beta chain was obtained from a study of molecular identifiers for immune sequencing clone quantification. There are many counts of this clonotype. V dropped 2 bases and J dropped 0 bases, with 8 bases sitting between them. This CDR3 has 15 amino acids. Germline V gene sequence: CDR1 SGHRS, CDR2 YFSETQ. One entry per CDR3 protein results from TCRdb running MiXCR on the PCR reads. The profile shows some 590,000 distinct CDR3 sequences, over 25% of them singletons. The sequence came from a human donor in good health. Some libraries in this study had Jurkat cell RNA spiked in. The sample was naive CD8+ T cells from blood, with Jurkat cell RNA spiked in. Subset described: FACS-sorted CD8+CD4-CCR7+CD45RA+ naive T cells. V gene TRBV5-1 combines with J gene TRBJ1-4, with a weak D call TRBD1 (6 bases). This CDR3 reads CASSFQGPTNEKLFF. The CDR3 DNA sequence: TGCGCCAGCAGCTTCCAGGGGCCAACTAATGAAAAACTGTTTTTT. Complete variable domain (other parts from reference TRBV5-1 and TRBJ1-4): KAGVTQTPRYLIKTRGQQVTLSCSPISGHRSVSWYQQTPGQGLQFLFEYFSETQRNKGNFPGRFSGRQFSNSRSEMNVSTLELGDSALYLCASSFQGPTNEKLFFGSGTQLSVL.